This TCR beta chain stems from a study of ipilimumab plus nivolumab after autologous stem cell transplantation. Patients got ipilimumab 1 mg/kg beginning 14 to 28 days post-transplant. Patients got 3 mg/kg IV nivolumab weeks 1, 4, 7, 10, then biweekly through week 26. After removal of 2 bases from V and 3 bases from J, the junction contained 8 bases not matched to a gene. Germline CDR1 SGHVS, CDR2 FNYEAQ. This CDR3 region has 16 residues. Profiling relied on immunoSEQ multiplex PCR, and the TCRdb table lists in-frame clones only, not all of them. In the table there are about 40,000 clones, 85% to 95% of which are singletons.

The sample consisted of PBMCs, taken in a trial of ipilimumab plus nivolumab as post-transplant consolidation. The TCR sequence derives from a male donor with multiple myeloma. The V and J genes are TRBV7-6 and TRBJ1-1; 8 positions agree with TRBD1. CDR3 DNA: TGTGCCAGCAGCTTACTCCTACAGGGGGTCGACACTGAAGCTTTCTTT. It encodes CASSLLLQGVDTEAFF.